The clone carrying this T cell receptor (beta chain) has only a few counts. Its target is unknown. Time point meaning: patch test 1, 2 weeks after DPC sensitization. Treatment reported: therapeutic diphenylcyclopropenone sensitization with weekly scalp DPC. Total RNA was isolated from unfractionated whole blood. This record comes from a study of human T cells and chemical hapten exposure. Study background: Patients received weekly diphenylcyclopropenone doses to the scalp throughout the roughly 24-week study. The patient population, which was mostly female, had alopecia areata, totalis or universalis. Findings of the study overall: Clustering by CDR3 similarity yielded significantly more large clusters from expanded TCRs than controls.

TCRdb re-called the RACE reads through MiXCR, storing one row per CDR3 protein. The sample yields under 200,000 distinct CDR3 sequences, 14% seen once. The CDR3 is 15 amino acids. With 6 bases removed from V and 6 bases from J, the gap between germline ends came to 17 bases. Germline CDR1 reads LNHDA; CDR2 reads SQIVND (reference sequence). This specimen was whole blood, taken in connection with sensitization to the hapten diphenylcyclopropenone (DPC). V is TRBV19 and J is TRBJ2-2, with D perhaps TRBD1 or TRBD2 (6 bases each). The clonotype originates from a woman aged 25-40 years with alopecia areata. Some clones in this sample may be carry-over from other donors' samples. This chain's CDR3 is CASSGGQGWPGELFF. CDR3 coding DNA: TGTGCCAGTAGCGGGGGCCAGGGGTGGCCCGGGGAGCTGTTTTTT.